The T cell receptor (beta chain) described here comes from a study of shared clonotypes between healthy human individuals (dated by TCRdb to the early 2020s). Context from the whole study: A few men and a couple of women, aged 18 to 49 years, made up the cohort. For each donor, CD4 naive and CD4 memory were each given three plates, CD8 naive was given two plates, and CD8 memory was given one plate. The study deeply sequenced blood TCR repertoires of about 5 healthy adults to estimate repertoire size and the extent of clonotype sharing between individuals. Libraries were prepared and TCR repertoires were sequenced by different laboratories using diverse techniques, in order to increase sequencing depth and limit assay-specific biases. Each donor's leukapheresis produced roughly between roughly 0.85 and 9.5 billion PBMCs.

Using the deep immunoSEQ assay, multiplex PCR amplified TCR CDR3 regions from genomic DNA. Extracted genomic DNA from each cell subset was distributed evenly across all wells of several immunoSEQ 96-well plates, and each plate was treated as a replicate. For sorted subsets, roughly 200 ng of genomic DNA, equivalent to 25,000 to 35,000 T cell genomes, went into each replicate PCR. The purified libraries were quantified using a Qubit 3.0 fluorometer, sized with a Bioanalyzer 2100, and then quantified again using the KAPA Library Quantification kit. Every immunoSEQ 96-well plate was sequenced on a separate single-read 150-cycle Illumina NextSeq 550 flow cell. Under the source paper's analysis protocol: The immunoSEQ output contained only junctional sequences without quality scores, so filtering could not match that applied to full-length reads. Sequences were annotated with PyIR, a Python wrapper for IgBLAST v1.9, and V/J genes and CDR3 were assigned using IMGT germline references. Any read was removed if the V/J assignment was weak (E-value above 1e-6), the CDR3 was missing, or the read contained stop codons, out-of-frame junctions, or ambiguous translated residues. V3J clonotypes were defined as sequences sharing an identical inferred V gene, J gene, and CDR3 amino acid sequence. To compute the percentage overlap between repertoires, the number of shared unique clonotypes was divided by the size of the smaller repertoire. RTK rarefaction, the Chao1 estimator, and Recon v2.1 estimates of unobserved clonotypes were used to assess repertoire richness. For all TCRbeta clonotypes obtained by the gDNA method from several donors, generation probabilities were computed with OLGA. This is the immuneACCESS table as TCRdb keeps it, with only in-frame sequences that have V and J called. A part of the clones is gone; compared with another copy, unresolved V genes explain less than half, and the rest is unexplained. V and J calls plus clone size are reproduced from that table; the DNA served to infer D and trimming. In all, the sample holds some 1,400,000 clones, and around 97% of those were seen once. The leading ten clones occupy 0.95% to 1.5% of the sample.

What the study reported, not specific to this receptor: Higher generation probabilities were observed for clonotypes shared by all four sorted-subset donors than for non-shared clonotypes. Only blood was sampled, and tissue TCR repertoires likely differ from those in blood. Based on pairwise subsampling, the degree of clonotype sharing among donors was expected to be affected by sequencing depth. Estimated clonotype richness was generally larger for naive than for memory subsets. Sharing across several donors was observed for 5% to 6.5% of naive CD4, under 4% of naive CD8, roughly 2.3% of memory CD4, and about 0.4% of memory CD8 clonotypes. Incomplete sequencing was indicated by rarefaction of sorted-subset datasets, despite the large sequencing depth. Because the study included a small number of donors, the genetic and exposure-history diversity represented was limited.

The donors were healthy, HIV-negative adults who had no recently reported acute infections or vaccinations. Every donor was a Caucasian adult living in Nashville, Tennessee, USA. CD4+ T cells were enriched through magnetic negative selection, after which naive cells were positively selected on CD45RA and the remaining negative fraction served as the memory subset. Blood was collected by leukapheresis, and PBMCs were isolated by Ficoll-Histopaque density gradient centrifugation and then cryopreserved in liquid nitrogen vapor phase. Analytical flow cytometry was used to check the purity and quantity of every magnetically sorted T cell population. Genomic DNA was isolated from every sorted fraction and measured by UV absorbance on a Nanodrop 2000c. As to this clone: Its antigen has not been determined. The germline gene is not matched at one end of the junction; a read error may be the cause.

Including cysteine and phenylalanine, the CDR3 has 13 amino acids. Only CDR3 DNA remains: 39 bases, in frame from the first base. CDR1 and CDR2, per the germline V gene (reference sequence), are SSHAT and FNYEAQ. The chain joins TRBV7-7 to TRBJ2-1, and TRBD2 aligns with 7 junction nucleotides. This sequence originates from a man between 25 and 39 years old in good health. Input material: naive CD4+ T cells sorted from blood. The cell subset or site tag for this specimen amounts to: CD45RA+ positively selected. The CDR3 has the sequence CASSAGLYNEQFF. DNA sequence: TGTGCTAGCAGCGCGGGACTATACAATGAGCAGTTCTTC.